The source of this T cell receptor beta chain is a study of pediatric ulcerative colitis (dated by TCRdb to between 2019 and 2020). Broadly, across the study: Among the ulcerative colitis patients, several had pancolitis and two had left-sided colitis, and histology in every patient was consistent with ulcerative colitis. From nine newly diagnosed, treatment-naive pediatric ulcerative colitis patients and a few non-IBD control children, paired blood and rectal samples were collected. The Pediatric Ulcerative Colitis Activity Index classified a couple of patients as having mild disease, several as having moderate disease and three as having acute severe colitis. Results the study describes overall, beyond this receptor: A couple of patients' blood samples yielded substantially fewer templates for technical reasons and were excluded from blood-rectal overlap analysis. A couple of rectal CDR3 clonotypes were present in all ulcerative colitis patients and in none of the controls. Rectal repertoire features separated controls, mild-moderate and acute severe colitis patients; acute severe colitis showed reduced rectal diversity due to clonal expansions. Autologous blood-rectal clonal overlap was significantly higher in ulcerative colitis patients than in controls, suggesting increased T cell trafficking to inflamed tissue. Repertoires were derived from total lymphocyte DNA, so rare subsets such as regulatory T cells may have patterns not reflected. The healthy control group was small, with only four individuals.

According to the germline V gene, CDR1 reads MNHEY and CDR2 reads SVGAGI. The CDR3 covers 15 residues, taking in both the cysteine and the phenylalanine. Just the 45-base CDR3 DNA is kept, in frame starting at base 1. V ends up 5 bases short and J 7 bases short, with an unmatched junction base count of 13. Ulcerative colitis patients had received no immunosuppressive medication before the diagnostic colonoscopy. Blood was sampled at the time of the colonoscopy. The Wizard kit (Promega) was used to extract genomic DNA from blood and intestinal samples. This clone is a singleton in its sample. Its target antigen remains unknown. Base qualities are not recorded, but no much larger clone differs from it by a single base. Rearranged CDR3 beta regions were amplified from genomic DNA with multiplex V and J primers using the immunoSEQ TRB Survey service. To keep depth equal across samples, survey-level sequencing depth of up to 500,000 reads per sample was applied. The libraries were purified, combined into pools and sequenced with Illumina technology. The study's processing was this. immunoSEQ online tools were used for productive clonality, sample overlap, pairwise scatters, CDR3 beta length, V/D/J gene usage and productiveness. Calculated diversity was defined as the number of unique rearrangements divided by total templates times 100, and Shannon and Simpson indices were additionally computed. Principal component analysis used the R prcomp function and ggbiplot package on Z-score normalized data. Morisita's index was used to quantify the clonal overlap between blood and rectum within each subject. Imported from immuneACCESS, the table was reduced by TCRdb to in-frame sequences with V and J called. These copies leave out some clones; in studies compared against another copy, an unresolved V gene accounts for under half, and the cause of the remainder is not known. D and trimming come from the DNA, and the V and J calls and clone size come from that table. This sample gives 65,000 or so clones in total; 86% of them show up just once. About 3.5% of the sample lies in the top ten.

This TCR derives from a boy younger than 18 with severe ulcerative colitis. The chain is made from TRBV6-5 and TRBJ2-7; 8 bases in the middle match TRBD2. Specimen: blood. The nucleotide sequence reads TGTGCCAGCAGTCCCGCAAGTAGCGGGGCACGGGAGCAGTACTTC. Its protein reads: CASSPASSGAREQYF.